Below are 17 T cell receptor beta chains sequenced from a single sample in a study of beta chain features in type 1 diabetes. Of the isolated RNA, all was reverse transcribed, and so the sequenced material was expressed TCRB transcripts. The method was immunoSEQ multiplex PCR; TCRdb's version includes in-frame clones alone and lacks a portion of them. Among about 180,000 clones listed, approximately 13% were seen once. The sample was central memory CD4+ T cells from blood. These receptors were taken from a woman aged 18 to 35 in good health.

This clone came up a few times. The chain employs TRBV20-1 and TRBJ2-1; TRBD2 aligns across 7 bases. Germline CDR1 and CDR2: DFQATT and SNEGSKA (reference sequence). The CDR3 has 11 amino acids. V gave up 3 bases and J gave up 12 bases; unmatched junction bases: 5. CDR3 loop: CSASPGTTQFF. CDR3 nucleotides: TGCAGTGCTAGTCCCGGGACTACGCAGTTCTTC.

This rearrangement joins TRBV19 to TRBJ1-3; D ambiguous. V dropped 3 bases and J dropped 0 bases, with 9 bases sitting between them. The CDR3 is 15 amino acids. CDR1 and CDR2 from the germline V gene are LNHDA and SQIVND (reference sequence). CDR3 nucleotide sequence: TGTGCCAGTAGTATCGGGAGAGCCTCTGGAAACACCATATATTTT. Its translation: CASSIGRASGNTIYF.

Only a few counts were recorded for this clone. The chain joins TRBV27 to TRBJ2-7; 9 positions match TRBD1. J lost 6 bases, V lost 4 bases, and 4 bases had no gene match. The CDR3 runs 13 residues. Germline CDR1 MNHEY, CDR2 SMNVEV (reference sequence). The CDR3 protein is CASSSGQGGEQYF. In DNA, the CDR3 is TGTGCCAGCAGTTCGGGACAGGGCGGCGAGCAGTACTTC.

This clone has more than one count but fewer than ten. The chain has TRBV30 and TRBJ1-1; D call uncertain. Germline V gene sequence: CDR1 GTSNPN, CDR2 SVGIG (reference sequence). Trimming removed 5 bases at V and 1 base at J, with 17 bases between. The CDR3 consists of 15 residues. Here the CDR3 reads CAWGRVRMRNTEAFF. The CDR3 DNA sequence: TGTGCCTGGGGCCGGGTCCGCATGAGGAACACTGAAGCTTTCTTT.

The chain links TRBV28 to TRBJ2-4; 10 bases fit TRBD2. CDR3 size: 17 residues. J was trimmed by 0 bases and V by 5 bases; bases with no gene match: 7. Germline CDR1 reads MDHEN; CDR2 reads SYDVKM. The CDR3 coding sequence is TGTGCCAGCAGTGGACTAGCGGAGACACTAGCCAAAAACATTCAGTACTTC. Amino acid sequence: CASSGLAETLAKNIQYF.

The chain couples TRBV6-5 to TRBJ1-1, with TRBD1 identical over 7 bases. The CDR3 length is 13 residues. V lost 2 bases to trimming and J lost 7 bases; unmatched junction nucleotides: 4. The V gene's germline CDR1 is MNHEY and CDR2 SVGAGI. This chain's CDR3 is CASSYRDRDEAFF. In DNA form, the CDR3 reads TGTGCCAGCAGTTACAGGGACAGAGATGAAGCTTTCTTT.

This clone was seen more than once but under ten times. V is TRBV9 and J is TRBJ2-1; possibly TRBD1 for D (6 bases). Germline V gives CDR1 SGDLS, CDR2 YYNGEE. Between the trimmed V and J ends, which lost 6 bases and 0 bases, there was a span of 13 bases. This CDR3 has 15 residues. The CDR3 bases are TGTGCCAGCAAGAGCCGGGACAACTCCTACAATGAGCAGTTCTTC. This sequence encodes CASKSRDNSYNEQFF. Based on the CDR3 plus reference TRBV9 and TRBJ2-1, the full variable domain is DSGVTQTPKHLITATGQRVTLRCSPRSGDLSVYWYQQSLDQGLQFLIQYYNGEERAKGNILERFSAQQFPDLHSELNLSSLELGDSALYFCASKSRDNSYNEQFFGPGTRLTVL.

This rearrangement joins TRBV29-1 to TRBJ2-1, with D perhaps matching TRBD2 (5 bases). The CDR3 is 15 residues long. CDR1 and CDR2 from the germline V gene are SQVTM and ANQGSEA. V was cut by 1 base and J by 3 bases, with 13 bases left in between. CDR3 sequence: CSVEGKDFHYNEQFF. CDR3 coding DNA: TGCAGCGTTGAAGGGAAGGACTTTCACTACAATGAGCAGTTCTTC.

The V and J genes are TRBV9 and TRBJ2-5; weak D call: TRBD1 (6 bases). The CDR3 sequence is 12 residues long. CDR1 is SGDLS, CDR2 YYNGEE, per germline. The germline V and J ends were trimmed by 5 bases and 4 bases, with 9 bases remaining between them. CDR3 sequence: CASSTGLETQYF. CDR3 in DNA: TGTGCCAGCAGTACAGGGCTAGAGACCCAGTACTTC. Full variable domain (missing parts from reference TRBV9 and TRBJ2-5): DSGVTQTPKHLITATGQRVTLRCSPRSGDLSVYWYQQSLDQGLQFLIQYYNGEERAKGNILERFSAQQFPDLHSELNLSSLELGDSALYFCASSTGLETQYFGPGTRLLVL.

This chain uses TRBV15 with TRBJ2-1; 7 bases are shared with TRBD2. The V and J ends lost 1 base and 7 bases, in that order; junction bases with no gene match: 10. CDR1 is LNHNV, CDR2 YYDKDF, per germline (reference sequence). The CDR3 is 16 residues long. As DNA, the CDR3 is TGTGCCACCAGCAGAGCGCGGGAGAGTCTATGGAATGAGCAGTTCTTC. Its translation: CATSRARESLWNEQFF.

The chain links TRBV5-4 to TRBJ1-1, with D possibly being TRBD1 (5 bases). V was shortened by 0 bases and J by 6 bases, with 12 bases between the two germline ends. Germline CDR1 and CDR2: SGHNT and YYREEE (reference sequence). The CDR3 spans 14 residues. CDR3 DNA sequence: TGTGCCAGCAGCTTGGCCGGGGGGGATCCTGAAGCTTTCTTT. It specifies CASSLAGGDPEAFF.

The genes are TRBV5-1 and TRBJ2-3, with D maybe TRBD2 (6 bases). V lost 4 bases to trimming and J lost 2 bases, with 11 bases between them. Per germline, CDR1 SGHRS and CDR2 YFSETQ. The CDR3 spans 14 residues. The CDR3 sequence: CASSPGLITDTQYF. The DNA for the CDR3 is TGCGCCAGCAGCCCGGGACTCATCACAGATACGCAGTATTTT.

The gene calls are TRBV28 and TRBJ1-2, with a tentative D call TRBD1 (5 bases). V lost 6 bases and J lost 4, with 12 bases in between. The CDR3 totals 13 residues. From germline, CDR1 is MDHEN and CDR2 SYDVKM. CDR3 sequence: CASRIDRSYGYTF. CDR3 bases: TGTGCCAGCAGAATAGACAGAAGCTATGGCTACACCTTC.

This clone was recorded many times. The chain uses TRBV29-1 and TRBJ2-2; D remains unclear. The germline V gene has CDR1 SQVTM and CDR2 ANQGSEA. The CDR3 totals 12 residues. V was trimmed by 0 bases and J by 5 bases, leaving 4 bases between them. CDR3: CSVEDQTGELFF. For the CDR3, the DNA is TGCAGCGTTGAAGATCAAACCGGGGAGCTGTTTTTT.

This clone has a handful of counts. CDR3: CASRSSGYEQYF. Written as DNA, the CDR3 is TGTGCCAGCAGGTCTAGCGGCTACGAGCAGTACTTC. V and J are TRBV27 and TRBJ2-7, with 7 bases lining up with TRBD2. Germline values: CDR1 MNHEY, CDR2 SMNVEV (reference sequence). V shed 6 bases and J 3 bases; nucleotides not matched to a gene: 2. This CDR3 is built from 12 residues.

J is TRBJ1-2 and V is TRBV7-9; a possible D gene is TRBD1 (6 bases). Trimming left V 5 bases short and J 6 bases short, with 16 bases between. The germline V gene encodes CDR1 SEHNR and CDR2 FQNEAQ (reference sequence). The CDR3 runs 14 residues. CDR3 bases: TGTGCCAGCAGCCCCCGTTTGGGGGGGCATGGCTACACCTTC. Amino acid sequence: CASSPRLGGHGYTF.

The genes are TRBV9 and TRBJ2-6; a possible D gene is TRBD1 (6 bases). Trimming took 1 base from V and 4 from J, leaving 15 bases between them. The CDR3 runs 17 residues. The germline V gene encodes CDR1 SGDLS and CDR2 YYNGEE. CDR3: CASSVSQGVSGANVLTF. In DNA form, the CDR3 reads TGTGCCAGCAGCGTATCACAGGGAGTGTCGGGGGCCAACGTCCTGACTTTC.